These 10 T cell receptor beta chains share one sample of origin, sequenced in a study of OX40 agonist ivuxolimab in advanced cancers. Clones were sequenced by immunoSEQ multiplex PCR, and TCRdb holds only the in-frame ones, with some missing. The table lists 75,000 to 100,000 clones, under 85% of them singletons. The sequencing used CD4+ or CD8+ T cells sorted from blood, collected in a trial of the OX40 agonist ivuxolimab. The source is an adult with an advanced solid tumor such as melanoma, head and neck, liver or kidney cancer.

This clone was seen only once. The V call is TRBV5-1, the J call TRBJ2-7; 7 positions match TRBD2. This CDR3 has 15 residues. The germline gives CDR1 SGHRS, CDR2 YFSETQ. V lost 2 bases, J lost 3 bases, and 8 bases stayed unmatched. The CDR3 region has the DNA TGCGCCAGCAGCTTCGACGGCGGGAGCCGCTACGAGCAGTACTTC. This codes for CASSFDGGSRYEQYF.

The rearrangement links TRBV7-2 to TRBJ2-3, with D hard to call. Trimming removed 3 bases at V and 11 bases at J, with 18 bases between. This CDR3 contains 14 residues. Germline CDR1 is SGHTA and CDR2 is FQGNSA. In DNA, the CDR3 is TGTGCCAGCAGCTTGCCCGGCAGTGGGCGCGGGCAGTATTTT. Protein: CASSLPGSGRGQYF.

The gene calls are TRBV7-2 and TRBJ2-1, with 12 bases aligning to TRBD2. The CDR3 consists of 17 residues. Looked up from germline, CDR1 is SGHTA and CDR2 is FQGNSA. With V trimmed by 5 bases and J by 9 bases, 14 bases remained unmatched. CDR3 loop: CASSPRTSGILGSEQFF. The CDR3 DNA is TGTGCCAGCAGCCCCCGGACTAGCGGGATCCTTGGGAGTGAGCAGTTCTTC.

V gene TRBV6-4 combines with J gene TRBJ2-2; possible D gene TRBD2, 5 bases. The CDR3 has 14 residues. Germline CDR1 is MRHNA and CDR2 is SNTAGT. V was clipped by 0 bases and J by 5 bases, with 7 bases between them. CDR3 loop: CASSDSLATGELFF. In DNA form, the CDR3 reads TGTGCCAGCAGTGACTCGCTAGCAACCGGGGAGCTGTTTTTT.

The chain links TRBV6-6 to TRBJ1-5; TRBD1 aligns across 8 bases. This CDR3 contains 13 residues. Germline CDR1 reads MNHNY; CDR2 reads SVGAGI (reference sequence). The V segment lost 7 bases and the J segment 11 bases; nucleotides outside the gene matches: 10. In DNA form, the CDR3 reads TGTGCCAGCACCCCGACAGGGGTTGAGGCCCAGCATTTT. Protein sequence: CASTPTGVEAQHF.

V usage is TRBV6-1 and J usage is TRBJ2-2, with TRBD2 as a possible D gene (7 bases). Germline CDR1 is MNHNS and CDR2 is SASEGT. The length of the CDR3 is 15 residues. The ends were cut back, 8 bases at V and 4 bases at J, with 17 bases in the middle. Here the CDR3 reads CASGGGRAGTGELFF. As DNA, the CDR3 is TGTGCCAGCGGGGGGGGGCGGGCCGGCACCGGGGAGCTGTTTTTT.

This chain joins TRBV7-8 and TRBJ2-1; no clear D. Trimming removed 4 bases at V and 8 bases at J, with 12 bases between. The germline gives CDR1 SGHVS, CDR2 FQNEAQ. The CDR3 totals 13 residues. Here the CDR3 DNA reads TGTGCCAGCAGCTCGGTGGTAGTGGATGAGCAGTTCTTC. Amino acids: CASSSVVVDEQFF.

V is TRBV6-1 and J is TRBJ1-1; D is unresolved. Germline-derived CDR1 and CDR2 are MNHNS and SASEGT. This CDR3 comprises 14 residues. Trimming removed 3 bases from V and 0 bases from J, with 8 bases in between. The CDR3 region is CASSDQALNTEAFF. DNA for the CDR3: TGTGCCAGCAGTGACCAGGCATTGAACACTGAAGCTTTCTTT.

V is TRBV2 and J is TRBJ2-1; TRBD2 agrees at 9 bases. CDR1 is SNHLY and CDR2 is FYNNEI in the germline V gene. The ends lost 4 bases at V and 1 base at J; junction bases unmatched: 8. The CDR3 runs to 17 residues. The chain's CDR3 is CASSARSGGLSYNEQFF. The CDR3 DNA sequence: TGTGCCAGCAGTGCGAGAAGCGGGGGGCTATCCTACAATGAGCAGTTCTTC.

The V gene is TRBV7-8, the J gene TRBJ1-5; 7 nucleotides match TRBD1. CDR1 is SGHVS, CDR2 FQNEAQ, per germline. The CDR3 runs 16 residues. Germline trimming cut 6 bases from V and 11 bases from J; bases unmatched to any gene: 19. The CDR3 DNA is TGTGCCAGCAGATGGACAGGAGCGGGTGGAATCAAGGCCCAGCATTTT. Protein product: CASRWTGAGGIKAQHF.